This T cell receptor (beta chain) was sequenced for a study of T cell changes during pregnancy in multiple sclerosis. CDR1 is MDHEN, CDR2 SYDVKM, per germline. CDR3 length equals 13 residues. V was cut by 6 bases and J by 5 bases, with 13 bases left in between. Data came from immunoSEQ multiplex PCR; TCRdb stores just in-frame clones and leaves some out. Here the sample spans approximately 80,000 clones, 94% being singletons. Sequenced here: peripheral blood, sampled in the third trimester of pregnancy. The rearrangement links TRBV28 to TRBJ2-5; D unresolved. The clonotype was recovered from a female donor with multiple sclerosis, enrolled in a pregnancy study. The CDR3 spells CASSHTAEETQYF. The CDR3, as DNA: TGTGCCAGCAGCCACACCGCGGAGGAGACCCAGTACTTC.